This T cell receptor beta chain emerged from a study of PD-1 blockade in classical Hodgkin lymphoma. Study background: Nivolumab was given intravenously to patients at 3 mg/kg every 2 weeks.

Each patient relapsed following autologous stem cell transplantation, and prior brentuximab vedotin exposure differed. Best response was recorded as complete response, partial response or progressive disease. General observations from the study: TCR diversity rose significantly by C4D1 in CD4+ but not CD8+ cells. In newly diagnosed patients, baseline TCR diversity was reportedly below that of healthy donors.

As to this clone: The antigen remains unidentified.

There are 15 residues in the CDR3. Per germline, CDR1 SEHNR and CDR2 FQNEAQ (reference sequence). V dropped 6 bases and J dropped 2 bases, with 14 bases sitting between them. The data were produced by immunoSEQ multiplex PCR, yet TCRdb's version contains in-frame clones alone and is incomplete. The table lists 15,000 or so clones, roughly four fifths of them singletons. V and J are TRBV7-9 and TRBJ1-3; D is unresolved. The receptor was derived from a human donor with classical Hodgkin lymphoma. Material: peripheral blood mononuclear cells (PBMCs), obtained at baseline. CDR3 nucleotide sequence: TGTGCCAGCAGTTCTGAGCGGGCCGCTGGAAACACCATATATTTT. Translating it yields CASSSERAAGNTIYF.